The entry that follows covers one T cell receptor beta chain sequence. Its specificity is unknown. Germline V lookup: CDR1 DFQATT, CDR2 SNEGSKA (reference sequence). The ends were cut back, 3 bases at V and 6 bases at J, with 9 bases in the middle. The CDR3 has 11 amino acids. Certain patients were not enrolled. These were patients with other autoimmune diseases, uncontrolled infections, pregnancy or lactation. Orbital computed tomography and thyroid ultrasound, along with TRAb, serum thyroxine and clinical symptoms, underpinned diagnosis. The data are from a study of Graves' ophthalmopathy and Graves' hyperthyroidism. Whole-study findings and limits: Blood samples also showed most expanded thyroid clonotypes exceeding 0.001 frequency.

Amplification of the TCR beta CDR3 regions used RNA transcripts (as template). The authors performed first-round RT-PCR with HTBI primers and then a second-round multiplex PCR. Each CDR3 protein gets one entry after TCRdb re-called the multiplex PCR reads with MiXCR. The repertoire holds about 230,000 distinct CDR3 sequences, roughly 50% seen once, with around 47% in the top ten. The receptor was isolated from an adult man with Graves' ophthalmopathy. V usage is TRBV20-1 and J usage is TRBJ2-7; D is uncertain. Sequencing was performed on peripheral blood. The CDR3 sequence: CSARIIAEQYF. The CDR3 DNA reads TGCAGTGCTAGGATCATTGCCGAGCAGTACTTC.